The 3 T cell receptor beta chains presented below share a single source sample, sequenced in a study. Adaptor-ligated barcode primers were used to amplify TRBV12-4/TRBJ1-2 clonotypes. TCRdb reprocessed the multiplex PCR reads with MiXCR, giving one entry per CDR3 protein. The sample carries over 1,000 distinct CDR3 sequences, approximately 30% recorded once. Sample: memory CD4+ T cells sorted from blood. The subset denotes: memory CD4+ T cells, CD4+CD45RO+CD25-. These TCRs come from a female donor with breast cancer.

The chain recombines TRBV12-3 or TRBV12-4 with TRBJ1-2; 9 nucleotides match TRBD1. The CDR3 sequence is 13 residues long. Trimming took 7 bases from V and 4 from J; bases not matched to a gene: 4. CDR3 residues: CASTWDRVYGYTF. In nucleotides, the CDR3 is TGTGCCAGCACCTGGGACAGGGTCTATGGCTACACCTTC.

This clonotype is judged large. Written as DNA, the CDR3 is TGTGCCAGCAGCCGGGCCTATGGCTACACCTTC. Its protein product is CASSRAYGYTF. The chain recombines TRBV12-3 or TRBV12-4 with TRBJ1-2; no clear D gene. The CDR3 is 11 amino acids. V was cut by 6 bases and J by 4 bases, with 6 bases left in between.

This clonotype is deemed medium-sized. The chain uses TRBV12-3 or TRBV12-4 and TRBJ1-2; no reliable D call. CDR3 length equals 15 residues. The V gene lost 1 base and the J gene lost 7 bases, with 16 bases spanning the gap. CDR3 amino acids: CASSLEVGRYGGYTF. For the CDR3, the DNA is TGTGCCAGCAGTTTAGAAGTCGGGAGGTATGGTGGCTACACCTTC.